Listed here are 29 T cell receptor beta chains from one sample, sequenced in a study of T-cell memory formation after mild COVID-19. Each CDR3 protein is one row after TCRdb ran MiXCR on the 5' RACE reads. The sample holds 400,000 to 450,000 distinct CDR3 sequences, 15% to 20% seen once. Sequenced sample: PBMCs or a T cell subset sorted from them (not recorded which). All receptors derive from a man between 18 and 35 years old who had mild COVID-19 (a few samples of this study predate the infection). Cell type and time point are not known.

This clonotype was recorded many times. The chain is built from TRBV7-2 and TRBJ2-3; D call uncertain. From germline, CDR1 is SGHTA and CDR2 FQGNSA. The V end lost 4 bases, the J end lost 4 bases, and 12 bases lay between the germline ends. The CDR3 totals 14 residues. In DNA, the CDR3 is TGTGCCAGCAGCTACCTTGCTGTAGCAGATACGCAGTATTTT. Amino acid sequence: CASSYLAVADTQYF.

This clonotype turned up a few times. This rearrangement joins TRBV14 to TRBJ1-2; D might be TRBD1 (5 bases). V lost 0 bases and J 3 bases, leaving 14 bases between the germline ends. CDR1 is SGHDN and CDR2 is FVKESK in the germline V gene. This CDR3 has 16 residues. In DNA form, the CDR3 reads TGTGCCAGCAGCCAAGATTGGGAAGGGGCAGACTATGGCTACACCTTC. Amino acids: CASSQDWEGADYGYTF.

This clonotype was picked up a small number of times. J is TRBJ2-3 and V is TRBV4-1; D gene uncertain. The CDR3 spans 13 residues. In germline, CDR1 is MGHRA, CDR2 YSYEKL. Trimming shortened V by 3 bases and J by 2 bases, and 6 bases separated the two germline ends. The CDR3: CASSQGTTDTQYF. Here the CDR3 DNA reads TGCGCCAGCAGCCAGGGTACCACAGATACGCAGTATTTT.

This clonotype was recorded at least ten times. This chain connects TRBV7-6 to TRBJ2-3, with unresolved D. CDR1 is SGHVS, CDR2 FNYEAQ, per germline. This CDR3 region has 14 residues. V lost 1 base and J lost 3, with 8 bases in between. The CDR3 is CASSLGLRTDTQYF. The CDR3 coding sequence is TGTGCCAGCAGCTTAGGGCTTCGGACAGATACGCAGTATTTT. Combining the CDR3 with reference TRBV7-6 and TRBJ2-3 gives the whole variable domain GAGVSQSPRYKVTKRGQDVALRCDPISGHVSLYWYRQALGQGPEFLTYFNYEAQQDKSGLPNDRFSAERPEGSISTLTIQRTEQRDSAMYRCASSLGLRTDTQYFGPGTRLTVL.

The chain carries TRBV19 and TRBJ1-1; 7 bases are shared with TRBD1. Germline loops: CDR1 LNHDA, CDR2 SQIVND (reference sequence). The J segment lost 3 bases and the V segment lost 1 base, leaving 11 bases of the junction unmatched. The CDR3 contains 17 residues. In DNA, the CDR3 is TGTGCCAGTAGTATAGGAGCGCACAGGGGCTGGGACACTGAAGCTTTCTTT. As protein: CASSIGAHRGWDTEAFF.

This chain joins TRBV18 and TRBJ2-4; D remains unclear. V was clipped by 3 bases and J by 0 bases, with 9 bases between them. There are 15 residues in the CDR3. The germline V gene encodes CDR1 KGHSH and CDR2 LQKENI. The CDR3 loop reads CASSPHQLAKNIQYF. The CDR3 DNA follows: TGTGCCAGCTCACCTCATCAATTAGCCAAAAACATTCAGTACTTC.

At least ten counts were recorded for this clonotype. CDR3 nucleotide sequence: TGCGCCAGCGAGCAGGGGGCCGGATACAATGAGCAGTTCTTC. Its translation: CASEQGAGYNEQFF. This chain uses TRBV5-1 with TRBJ2-1; 8 bases map to TRBD1. After removal of 7 bases from V and 4 bases from J, the junction contained 7 bases not matched to a gene. Germline V gives CDR1 SGHRS, CDR2 YFSETQ. This CDR3 has 14 residues.

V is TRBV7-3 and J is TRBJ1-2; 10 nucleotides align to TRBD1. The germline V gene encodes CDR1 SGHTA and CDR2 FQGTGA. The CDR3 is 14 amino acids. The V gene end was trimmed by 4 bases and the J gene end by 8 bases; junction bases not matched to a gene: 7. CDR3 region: CASSSGTGDQGYTF. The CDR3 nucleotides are TGTGCCAGCAGCTCCGGGACAGGGGATCAAGGCTACACCTTC.

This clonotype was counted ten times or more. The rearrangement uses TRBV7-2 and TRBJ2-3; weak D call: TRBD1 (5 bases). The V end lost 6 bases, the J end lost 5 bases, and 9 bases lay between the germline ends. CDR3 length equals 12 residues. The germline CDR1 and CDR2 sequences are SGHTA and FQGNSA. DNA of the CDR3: TGTGCCAGCAGGGGGCCGGGAGATACGCAGTATTTT. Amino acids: CASRGPGDTQYF.

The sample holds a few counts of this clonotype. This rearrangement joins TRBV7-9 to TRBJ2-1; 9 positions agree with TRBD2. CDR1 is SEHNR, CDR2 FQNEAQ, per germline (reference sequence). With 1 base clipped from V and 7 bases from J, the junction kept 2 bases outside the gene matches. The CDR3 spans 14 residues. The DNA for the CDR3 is TGTGCCAGCAGCTTAGGCGGGGGGGTAAATGAGCAGTTCTTC. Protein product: CASSLGGGVNEQFF.

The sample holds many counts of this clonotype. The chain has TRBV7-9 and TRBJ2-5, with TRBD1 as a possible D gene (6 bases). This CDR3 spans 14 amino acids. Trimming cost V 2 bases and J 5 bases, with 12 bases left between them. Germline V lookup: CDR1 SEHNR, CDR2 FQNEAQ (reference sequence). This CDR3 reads CASSLSPRGETQYF. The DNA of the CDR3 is TGTGCCAGCAGCTTATCGCCCAGGGGTGAGACCCAGTACTTC.

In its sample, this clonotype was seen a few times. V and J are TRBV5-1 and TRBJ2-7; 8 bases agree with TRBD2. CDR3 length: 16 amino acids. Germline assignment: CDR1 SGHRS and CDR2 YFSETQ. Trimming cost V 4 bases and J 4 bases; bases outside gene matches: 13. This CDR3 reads CASSPSFPGGEYEQYV. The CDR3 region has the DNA TGCGCCAGCAGCCCCAGCTTTCCGGGGGGGGAGTACGAGCAGTACGTC.

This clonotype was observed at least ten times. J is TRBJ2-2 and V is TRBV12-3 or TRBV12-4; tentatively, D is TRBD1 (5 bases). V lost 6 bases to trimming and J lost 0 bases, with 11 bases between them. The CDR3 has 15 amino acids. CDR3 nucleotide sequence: TGTGCCAGCAGACGAAGGGGATCGAACACCGGGGAGCTGTTTTTT. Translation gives CASRRRGSNTGELFF.

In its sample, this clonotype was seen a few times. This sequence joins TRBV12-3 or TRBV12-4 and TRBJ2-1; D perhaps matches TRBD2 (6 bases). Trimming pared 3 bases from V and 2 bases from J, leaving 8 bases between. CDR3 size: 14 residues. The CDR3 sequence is CASSFERAYNEQFF. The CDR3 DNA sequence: TGTGCCAGCAGTTTTGAGCGGGCCTACAATGAGCAGTTCTTC.

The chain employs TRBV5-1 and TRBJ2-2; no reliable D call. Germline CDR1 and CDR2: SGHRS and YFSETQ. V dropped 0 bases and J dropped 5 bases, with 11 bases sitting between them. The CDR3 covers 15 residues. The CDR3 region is CASSLASRRTGELFF. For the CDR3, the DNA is TGCGCCAGCAGCTTGGCCTCGAGAAGGACCGGGGAGCTGTTTTTT. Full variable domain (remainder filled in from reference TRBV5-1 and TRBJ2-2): KAGVTQTPRYLIKTRGQQVTLSCSPISGHRSVSWYQQTPGQGLQFLFEYFSETQRNKGNFPGRFSGRQFSNSRSEMNVSTLELGDSALYLCASSLASRRTGELFFGEGSRLTVL.

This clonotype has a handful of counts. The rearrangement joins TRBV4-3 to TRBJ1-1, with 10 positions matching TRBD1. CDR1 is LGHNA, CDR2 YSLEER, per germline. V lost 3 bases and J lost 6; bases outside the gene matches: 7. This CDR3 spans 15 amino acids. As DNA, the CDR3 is TGCGCCAGCAGCCATCAGACAGGGGGCATGTCTGAAGCTTTCTTT. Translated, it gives CASSHQTGGMSEAFF.

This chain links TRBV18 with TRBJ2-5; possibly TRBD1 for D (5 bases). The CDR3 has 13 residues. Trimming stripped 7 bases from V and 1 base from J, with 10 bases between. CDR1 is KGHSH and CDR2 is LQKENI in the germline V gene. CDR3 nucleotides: TGTGCCAGCTTGACAGACCTCCAAGAGACCCAGTACTTC. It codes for CASLTDLQETQYF.

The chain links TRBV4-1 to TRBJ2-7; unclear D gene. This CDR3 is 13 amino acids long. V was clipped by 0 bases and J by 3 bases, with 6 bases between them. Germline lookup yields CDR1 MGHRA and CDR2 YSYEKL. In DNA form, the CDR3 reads TGCGCCAGCAGCCAAGAATTTCACTACGAGCAGTACTTC. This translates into CASSQEFHYEQYF.

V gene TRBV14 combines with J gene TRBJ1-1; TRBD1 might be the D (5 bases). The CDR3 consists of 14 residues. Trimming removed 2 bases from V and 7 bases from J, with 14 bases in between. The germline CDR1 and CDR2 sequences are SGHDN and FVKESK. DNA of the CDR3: TGTGCCAGCAGCCAACAAACAGGTGGGAGTGAAGCTTTCTTT. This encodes CASSQQTGGSEAFF.

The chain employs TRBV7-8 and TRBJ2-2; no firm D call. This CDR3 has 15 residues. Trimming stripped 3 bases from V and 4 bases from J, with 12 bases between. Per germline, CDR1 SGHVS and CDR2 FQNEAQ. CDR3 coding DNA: TGTGCCAGCAGCTTCTTAGGGCTCCGCACCGGGGAGCTGTTTTTT. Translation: CASSFLGLRTGELFF.

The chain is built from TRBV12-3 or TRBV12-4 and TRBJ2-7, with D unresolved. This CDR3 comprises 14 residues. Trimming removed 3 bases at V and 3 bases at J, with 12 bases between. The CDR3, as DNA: TGTGCCAGCAGTTTTTATATGGGATTCTACGAGCAGTACTTC. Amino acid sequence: CASSFYMGFYEQYF.

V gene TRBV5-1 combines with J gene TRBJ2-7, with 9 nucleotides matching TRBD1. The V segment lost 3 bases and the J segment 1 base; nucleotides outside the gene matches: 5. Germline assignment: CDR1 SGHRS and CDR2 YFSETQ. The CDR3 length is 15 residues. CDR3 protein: CASSWDREGSYEQYF. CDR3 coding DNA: TGCGCCAGCAGCTGGGACAGGGAAGGGTCCTACGAGCAGTACTTC. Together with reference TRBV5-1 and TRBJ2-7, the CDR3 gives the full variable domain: KAGVTQTPRYLIKTRGQQVTLSCSPISGHRSVSWYQQTPGQGLQFLFEYFSETQRNKGNFPGRFSGRQFSNSRSEMNVSTLELGDSALYLCASSWDREGSYEQYFGPGTRLTVT.

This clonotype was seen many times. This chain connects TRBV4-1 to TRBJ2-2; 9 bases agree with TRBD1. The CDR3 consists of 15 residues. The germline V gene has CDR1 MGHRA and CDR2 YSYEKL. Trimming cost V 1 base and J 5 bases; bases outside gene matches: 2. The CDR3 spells CASSQGDRVTGELFF. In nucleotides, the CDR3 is TGCGCCAGCAGCCAAGGGGACAGGGTGACCGGGGAGCTGTTTTTT.

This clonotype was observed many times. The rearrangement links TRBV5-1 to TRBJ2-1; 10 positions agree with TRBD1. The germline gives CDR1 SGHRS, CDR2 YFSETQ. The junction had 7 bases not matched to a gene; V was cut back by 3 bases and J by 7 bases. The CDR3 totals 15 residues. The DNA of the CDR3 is TGCGCCAGCAGCTCTGACAGGGGGCTTGGGAATGAGCAGTTCTTC. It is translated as CASSSDRGLGNEQFF.

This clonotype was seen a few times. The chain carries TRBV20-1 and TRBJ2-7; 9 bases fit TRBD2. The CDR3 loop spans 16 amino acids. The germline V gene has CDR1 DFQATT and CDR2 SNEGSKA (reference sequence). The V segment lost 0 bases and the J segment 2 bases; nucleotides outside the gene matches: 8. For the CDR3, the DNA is TGCAGTGCTAGAGATTCGGCCAGCGGGGGGACCTACGAGCAGTACGTC. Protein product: CSARDSASGGTYEQYV.

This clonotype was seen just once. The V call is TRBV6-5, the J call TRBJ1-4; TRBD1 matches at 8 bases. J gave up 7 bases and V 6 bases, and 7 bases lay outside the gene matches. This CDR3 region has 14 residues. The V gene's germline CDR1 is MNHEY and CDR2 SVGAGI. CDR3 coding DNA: TGTGCCAGCAGAGGTCCAGGGACAGGTGAAAAACTGTTTTTT. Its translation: CASRGPGTGEKLFF.

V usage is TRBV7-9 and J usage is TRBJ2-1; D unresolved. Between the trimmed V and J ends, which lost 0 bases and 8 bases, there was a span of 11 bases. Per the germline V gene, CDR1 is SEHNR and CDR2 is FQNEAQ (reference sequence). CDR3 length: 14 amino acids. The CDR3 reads CASSLAISYYEQFF. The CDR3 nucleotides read TGTGCCAGCAGCTTAGCCATTAGTTACTATGAGCAGTTCTTC. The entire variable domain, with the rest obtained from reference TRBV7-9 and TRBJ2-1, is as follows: DTGVSQNPRHKITKRGQNVTFRCDPISEHNRLYWYRQTLGQGPEFLTYFQNEAQLEKSRLLSDRFSAERPKGSFSTLEIQRTEQGDSAMYLCASSLAISYYEQFFGPGTRLTVL.

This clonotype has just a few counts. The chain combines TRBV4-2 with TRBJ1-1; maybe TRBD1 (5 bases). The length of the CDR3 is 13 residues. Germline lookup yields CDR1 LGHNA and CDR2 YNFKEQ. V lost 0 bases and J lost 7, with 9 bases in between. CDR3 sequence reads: CASSQDRDVEAFF. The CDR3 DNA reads TGTGCCAGCAGCCAAGATAGGGACGTTGAAGCTTTCTTT.

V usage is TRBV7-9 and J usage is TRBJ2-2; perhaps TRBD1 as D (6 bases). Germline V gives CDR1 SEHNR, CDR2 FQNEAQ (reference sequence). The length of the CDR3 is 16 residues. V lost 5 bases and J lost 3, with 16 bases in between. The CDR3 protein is CASSPQGLVDTGELFF. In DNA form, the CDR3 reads TGTGCCAGCAGCCCCCAGGGGCTAGTAGACACCGGGGAGCTGTTTTTT.